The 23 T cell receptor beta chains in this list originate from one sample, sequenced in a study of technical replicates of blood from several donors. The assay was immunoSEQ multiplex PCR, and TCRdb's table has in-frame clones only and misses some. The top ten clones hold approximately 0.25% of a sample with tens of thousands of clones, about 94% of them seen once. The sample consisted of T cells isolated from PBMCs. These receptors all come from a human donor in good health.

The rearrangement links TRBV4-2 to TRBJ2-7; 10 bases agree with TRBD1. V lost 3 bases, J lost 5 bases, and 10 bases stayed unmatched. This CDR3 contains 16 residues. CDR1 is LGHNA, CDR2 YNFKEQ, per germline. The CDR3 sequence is CASSHHDRGLIDEQYF. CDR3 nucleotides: TGTGCCAGCAGCCATCACGACAGGGGGCTTATCGACGAGCAGTACTTC.

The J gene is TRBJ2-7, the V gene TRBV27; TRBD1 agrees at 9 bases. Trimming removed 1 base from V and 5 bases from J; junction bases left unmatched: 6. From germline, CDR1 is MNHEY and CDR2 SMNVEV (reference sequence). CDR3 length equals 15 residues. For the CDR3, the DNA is TGTGCCAGCAGTTTATGGGGACAGGGTATCGACGAGCAGTACTTC. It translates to CASSLWGQGIDEQYF.

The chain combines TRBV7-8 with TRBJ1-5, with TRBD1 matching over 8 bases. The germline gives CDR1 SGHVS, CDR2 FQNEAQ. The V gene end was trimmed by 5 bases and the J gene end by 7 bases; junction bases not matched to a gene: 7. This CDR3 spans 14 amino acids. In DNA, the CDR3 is TGTGCCAGCAGCGTAGACAGGGGAGACCAGCCCCAGCATTTT. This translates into CASSVDRGDQPQHF.

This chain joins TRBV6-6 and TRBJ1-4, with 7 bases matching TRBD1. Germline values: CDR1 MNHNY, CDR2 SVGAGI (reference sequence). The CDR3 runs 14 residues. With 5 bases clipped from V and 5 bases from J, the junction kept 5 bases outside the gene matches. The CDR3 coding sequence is TGTGCCAGCAGTCAGGGGACAGCGAATGAAAAACTGTTTTTT. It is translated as CASSQGTANEKLFF.

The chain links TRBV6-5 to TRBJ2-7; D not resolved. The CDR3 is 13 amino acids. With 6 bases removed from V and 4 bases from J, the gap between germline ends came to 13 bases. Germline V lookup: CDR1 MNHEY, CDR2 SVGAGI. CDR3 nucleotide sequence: TGTGCCAGCAGCCCCAAACTCCAATACGAGCAGTACTTC. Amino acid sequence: CASSPKLQYEQYF.

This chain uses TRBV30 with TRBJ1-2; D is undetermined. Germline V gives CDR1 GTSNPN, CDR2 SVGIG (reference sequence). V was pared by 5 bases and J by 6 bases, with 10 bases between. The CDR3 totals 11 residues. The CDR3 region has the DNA TGTGCCTGGGGCATCTCCAATGGCTACACCTTC. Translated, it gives CAWGISNGYTF.

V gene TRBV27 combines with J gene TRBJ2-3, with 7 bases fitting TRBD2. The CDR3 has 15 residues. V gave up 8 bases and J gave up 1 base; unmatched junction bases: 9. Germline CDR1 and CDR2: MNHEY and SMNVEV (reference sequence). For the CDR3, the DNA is TGTGCCAGCGGCCAGCGGGACCCCCGCACAGATACGCAGTATTTT. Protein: CASGQRDPRTDTQYF.

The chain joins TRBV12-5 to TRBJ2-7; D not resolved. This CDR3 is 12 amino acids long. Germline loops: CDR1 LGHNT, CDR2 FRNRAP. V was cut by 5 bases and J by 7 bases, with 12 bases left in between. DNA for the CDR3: TGTGCTAGTGGTCCGGGTGCGAGGGAGCAGTACTTC. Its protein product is CASGPGAREQYF.

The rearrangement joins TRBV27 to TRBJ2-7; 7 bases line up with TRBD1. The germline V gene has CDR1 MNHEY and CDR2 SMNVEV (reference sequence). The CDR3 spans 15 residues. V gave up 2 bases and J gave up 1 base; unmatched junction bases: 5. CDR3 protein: CASSLTGAESYEQYF. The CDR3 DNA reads TGTGCCAGCAGTTTAACAGGGGCTGAGTCCTACGAGCAGTACTTC.

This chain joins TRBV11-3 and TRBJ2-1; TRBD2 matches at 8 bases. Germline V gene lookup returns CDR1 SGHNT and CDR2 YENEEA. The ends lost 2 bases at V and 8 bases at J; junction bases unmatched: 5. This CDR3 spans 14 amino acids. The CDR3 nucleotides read TGTGCCAGCAGCTTAAGCGGGGGCGGGGATGAGCAGTTCTTC. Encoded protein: CASSLSGGGDEQFF.

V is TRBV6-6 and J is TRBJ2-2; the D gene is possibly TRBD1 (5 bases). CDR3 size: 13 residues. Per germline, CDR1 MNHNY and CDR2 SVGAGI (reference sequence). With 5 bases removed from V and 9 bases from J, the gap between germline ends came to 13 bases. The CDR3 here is CASSGAGFRELFF. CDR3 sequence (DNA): TGTGCCAGCAGTGGAGCAGGGTTCAGGGAGCTGTTTTTT.

CDR3: CASSLAANTGELFF. The CDR3 nucleotides read TGTGCCAGCAGTTTAGCGGCGAACACCGGGGAGCTGTTTTTT. The rearrangement links TRBV28 to TRBJ2-2; no clear D. Deletions cut 2 bases from V and 0 bases from J, with 4 bases between. CDR3 length: 14 amino acids. Germline CDR1 and CDR2: MDHEN and SYDVKM. Drawing the rest from reference TRBV28 and TRBJ2-2, the complete variable domain is DVKVTQSSRYLVKRTGEKVFLECVQDMDHENMFWYRQDPGLGLRLIYFSYDVKMKEKGDIPEGYSVSREKKERFSLILESASTNQTSMYLCASSLAANTGELFFGEGSRLTVL.

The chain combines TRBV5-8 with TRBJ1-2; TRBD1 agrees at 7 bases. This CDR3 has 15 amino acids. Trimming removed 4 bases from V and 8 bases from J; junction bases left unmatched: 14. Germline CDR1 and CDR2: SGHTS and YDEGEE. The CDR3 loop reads CASSGKGQTHRGYTF. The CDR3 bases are TGTGCCAGCAGCGGTAAGGGACAGACTCATAGGGGCTACACCTTC.

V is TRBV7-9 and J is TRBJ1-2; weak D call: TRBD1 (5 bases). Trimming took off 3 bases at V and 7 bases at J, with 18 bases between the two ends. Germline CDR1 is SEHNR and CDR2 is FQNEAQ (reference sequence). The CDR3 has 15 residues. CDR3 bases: TGTGCCAGCAGCTTTGGGAATTACGGGGGAAGTGGCTACACCTTC. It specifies CASSFGNYGGSGYTF.

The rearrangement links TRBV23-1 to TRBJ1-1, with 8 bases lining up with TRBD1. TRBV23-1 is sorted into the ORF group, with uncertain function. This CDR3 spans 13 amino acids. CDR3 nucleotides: TGCGCTCGAATACTTGGACAGGGCAGTGAAGCTTTCTTT. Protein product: CARILGQGSEAFF.

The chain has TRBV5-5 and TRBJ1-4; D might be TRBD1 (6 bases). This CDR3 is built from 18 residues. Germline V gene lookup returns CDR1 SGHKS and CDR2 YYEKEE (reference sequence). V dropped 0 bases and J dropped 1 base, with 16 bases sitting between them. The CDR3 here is CASSLVGGAPGTNEKLFF. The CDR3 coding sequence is TGTGCCAGCAGCTTGGTTGGGGGGGCGCCCGGAACTAATGAAAAACTGTTTTTT. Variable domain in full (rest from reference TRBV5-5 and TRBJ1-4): DAGVTQSPTHLIKTRGQQVTLRCSPISGHKSVSWYQQVLGQGPQFIFQYYEKEERGRGNFPDRFSARQFPNYSSELNVNALLLGDSALYLCASSLVGGAPGTNEKLFFGSGTQLSVL.

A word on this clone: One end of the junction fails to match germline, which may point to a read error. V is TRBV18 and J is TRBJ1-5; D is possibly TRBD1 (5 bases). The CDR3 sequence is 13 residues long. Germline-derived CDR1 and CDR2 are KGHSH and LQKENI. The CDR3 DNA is TGTGCTAGCTCTCCGACAGGCAATCAGCCCCAGCATTTT. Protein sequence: CASSPTGNQPQHF.

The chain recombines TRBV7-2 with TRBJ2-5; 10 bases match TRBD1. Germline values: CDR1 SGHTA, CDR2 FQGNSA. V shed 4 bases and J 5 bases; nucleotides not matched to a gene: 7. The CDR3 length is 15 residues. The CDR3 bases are TGTGCCAGCAGCTCTGGACAGGGGGGGTGGGAGACCCAGTACTTC. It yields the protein CASSSGQGGWETQYF.

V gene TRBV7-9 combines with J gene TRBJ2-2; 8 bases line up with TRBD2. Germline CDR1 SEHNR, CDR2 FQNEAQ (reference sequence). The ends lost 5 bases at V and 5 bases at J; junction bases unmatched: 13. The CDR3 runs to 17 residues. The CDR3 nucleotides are TGTGCCAGCAGCCCCCCTCATACGGGGGGGTGGACCGGGGAGCTGTTTTTT. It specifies CASSPPHTGGWTGELFF. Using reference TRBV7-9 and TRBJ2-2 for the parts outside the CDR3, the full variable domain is DTGVSQNPRHKITKRGQNVTFRCDPISEHNRLYWYRQTLGQGPEFLTYFQNEAQLEKSRLLSDRFSAERPKGSFSTLEIQRTEQGDSAMYLCASSPPHTGGWTGELFFGEGSRLTVL.

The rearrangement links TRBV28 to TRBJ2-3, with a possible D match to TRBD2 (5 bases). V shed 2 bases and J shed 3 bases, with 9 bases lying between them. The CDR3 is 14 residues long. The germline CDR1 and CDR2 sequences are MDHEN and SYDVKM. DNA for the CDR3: TGTGCCAGCAGTTTAGAATTAGCGACAGATACGCAGTATTTT. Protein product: CASSLELATDTQYF.

DNA for the CDR3: TGTGCCAGCAGCACAGGCAGGTCGGGGGTCTACTACGAGCAGTACTTC. Amino acids: CASSTGRSGVYYEQYF. The chain joins TRBV2 to TRBJ2-7; D is perhaps TRBD2 (6 bases). CDR1 and CDR2 (germline): SNHLY, FYNNEI. CDR3 length: 16 amino acids. V was cut by 6 bases and J by 3 bases, with 21 bases left in between.

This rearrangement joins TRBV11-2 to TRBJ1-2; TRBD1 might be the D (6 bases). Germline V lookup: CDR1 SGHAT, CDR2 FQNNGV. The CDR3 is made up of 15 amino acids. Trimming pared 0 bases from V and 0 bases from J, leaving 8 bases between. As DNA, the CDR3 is TGTGCCAGCAGCTTAGACTCAGGGGCTAACTATGGCTACACCTTC. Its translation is CASSLDSGANYGYTF.

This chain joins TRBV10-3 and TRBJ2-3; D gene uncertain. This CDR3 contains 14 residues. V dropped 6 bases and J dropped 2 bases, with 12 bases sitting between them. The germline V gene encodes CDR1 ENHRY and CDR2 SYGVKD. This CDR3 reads CAIRYTAPTDTQYF. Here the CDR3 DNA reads TGTGCCATCAGGTATACAGCCCCCACAGATACGCAGTATTTT.